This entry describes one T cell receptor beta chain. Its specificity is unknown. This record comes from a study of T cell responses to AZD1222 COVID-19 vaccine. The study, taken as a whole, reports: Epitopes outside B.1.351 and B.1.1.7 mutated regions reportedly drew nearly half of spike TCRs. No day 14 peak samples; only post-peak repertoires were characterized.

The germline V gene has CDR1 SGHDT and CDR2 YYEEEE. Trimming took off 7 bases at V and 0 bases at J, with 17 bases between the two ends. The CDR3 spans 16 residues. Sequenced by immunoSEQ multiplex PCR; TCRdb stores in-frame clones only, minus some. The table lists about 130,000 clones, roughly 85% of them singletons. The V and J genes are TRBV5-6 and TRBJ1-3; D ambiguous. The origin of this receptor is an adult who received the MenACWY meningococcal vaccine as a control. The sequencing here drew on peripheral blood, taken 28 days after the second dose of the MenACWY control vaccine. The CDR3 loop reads CASPPRPQPSGNTIYF. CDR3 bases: TGTGCCAGCCCCCCCCGGCCCCAGCCCTCTGGAAACACCATATATTTT. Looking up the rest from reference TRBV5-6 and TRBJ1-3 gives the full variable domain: DAGVTQSPTHLIKTRGQQVTLRCSPKSGHDTVSWYQQALGQGPQFIFQYYEEEERQRGNFPDRFSGHQFPNYSSELNVNALLLGDSALYLCASPPRPQPSGNTIYFGEGSWLTVV.